The T cell receptor (beta chain) described here comes from a study of breast tumors, draining lymph nodes, adjacent tissues. Study-level results: Luminal-like breast cancer showed significantly greater tumor-nontumor repertoire similarity than basal-like breast cancer did. That most tumor T cells come from lymph nodes remained unproven. Tumors had less TCR diversity than lymph nodes, more than nontumor tissue.

On this clonotype: Its matching antigen is unknown.

TCRdb reprocessed the multiplex PCR reads with MiXCR, giving one entry per CDR3 protein. The repertoire holds 25,000 to 40,000 distinct CDR3 sequences, with under 80% as singletons. The TCR was taken from a female donor with breast cancer. Some clones in this sample may be carry-over from other donors' samples. Sample: breast tumor tissue.

The CDR3 sequence is CASTTGREADTQYF. The DNA for the CDR3 is TGCGCCAGTACGACAGGGAGGGAGGCAGATACGCAGTATTTT. The chain has TRBV5-1 and TRBJ2-3; D possibly uses TRBD1 or TRBD2 (7 bases each). This CDR3 region has 14 residues. Germline V CDR1 and CDR2: SGHRS, YFSETQ. The V end lost 8 bases, the J end lost 4 bases, and 17 bases lay between the germline ends.